These 24 T cell receptor beta chains came from one sample sequenced in a study of cytomegalovirus exposure and HLA in healthy donors. PCR was performed using 60 Vbeta and 13 Jbeta primers. Assay: immunoSEQ multiplex PCR; the TCRdb copy retains only in-frame clones and omits some. The sample contains fewer than 200,000 clones, around three quarters of which appear only once. The sequencing input was PBMCs. Receptors were obtained from a man in his thirties or forties in good health and CMV-seropositive.

The rearrangement joins TRBV28 to TRBJ2-7, with D possibly matching TRBD2 (6 bases). CDR3 size: 13 residues. CDR1 and CDR2 (germline): MDHEN, SYDVKM. Trimming cost V 8 bases and J 3 bases, with 14 bases left between them. The CDR3 region has the DNA TGTGCCAGCCGCGGGACGGACTACTACGAGCAGTACTTC. Amino acids: CASRGTDYYEQYF.

This clone was seen a few times. The chain uses TRBV19 and TRBJ1-2; 7 bases align to TRBD1. The V gene end was trimmed by 7 bases and the J gene end by 0 bases; junction bases not matched to a gene: 2. CDR1 and CDR2 from the germline V gene are LNHDA and SQIVND (reference sequence). The CDR3 loop spans 13 amino acids. Here the CDR3 DNA reads TGTGCCAGTACCAGGGGGACTAACTATGGCTACACCTTC. Amino acids: CASTRGTNYGYTF.

The CDR3 region is CASSSGAQETQYF. In DNA, the CDR3 is TGTGCCAGCAGCTCAGGGGCACAAGAGACCCAGTACTTC. The chain carries TRBV13 and TRBJ2-5, with D possibly matching TRBD1 (6 bases). Germline CDR1 is PRHDT and CDR2 is FYEKMQ (reference sequence). The CDR3 spans 13 residues. The ends were cut back, 4 bases at V and 2 bases at J, with 8 bases in the middle.

The chain links TRBV9 to TRBJ2-3; D possibly corresponds to TRBD2 (6 bases). Germline V gives CDR1 SGDLS, CDR2 YYNGEE. The CDR3 is 15 residues long. V lost 10 bases to trimming and J lost 0 bases, with 18 bases between them. CDR3 sequence (DNA): TGTGCCGGTACTCGGCGGGGAGATAGCACAGATACGCAGTATTTT. Its protein is CAGTRRGDSTDTQYF.

The chain joins TRBV5-1 to TRBJ2-7, with 13 bases aligning to TRBD2. Germline V gene data show CDR1 as SGHRS and CDR2 as YFSETQ. This CDR3 is built from 16 residues. Unmatched junction bases numbered 4, after V lost 3 bases and J lost 1 base. DNA of the CDR3: TGCGCCAGCAGCTCCGGACTAGCGGGGGCTTCCTACGAGCAGTACTTC. It specifies CASSSGLAGASYEQYF.

The rearrangement joins TRBV28 to TRBJ1-6, with TRBD1 matching over 8 bases. J was trimmed by 1 base and V by 6 bases; bases with no gene match: 20. The CDR3 spans 21 residues. CDR1 MDHEN and CDR2 SYDVKM come from the germline V gene. The CDR3 nucleotides read TGTGCCAGCAGACTGAACAGGGGGAGTAAAATGGAAGGGTCCTATAATTCACCCCTCCACTTT. This codes for CASRLNRGSKMEGSYNSPLHF. Full variable domain (missing parts from reference TRBV28 and TRBJ1-6): DVKVTQSSRYLVKRTGEKVFLECVQDMDHENMFWYRQDPGLGLRLIYFSYDVKMKEKGDIPEGYSVSREKKERFSLILESASTNQTSMYLCASRLNRGSKMEGSYNSPLHFGNGTRLTVT.

The chain employs TRBV5-1 and TRBJ2-1, with D uncertain. Germline V gives CDR1 SGHRS, CDR2 YFSETQ. The CDR3 consists of 14 residues. V lost 1 base to trimming and J lost 6 bases, with 11 bases between them. The CDR3 protein is CASSLSGQINEQFF. CDR3 DNA sequence: TGCGCCAGCAGCTTGAGTGGGCAGATCAATGAGCAGTTCTTC.

The genes are TRBV19 and TRBJ2-7, with no clear D. CDR1 and CDR2 (germline): LNHDA, SQIVND (reference sequence). The CDR3 is 12 amino acids. With 5 bases removed from V and 4 bases from J, the gap between germline ends came to 9 bases. The DNA for the CDR3 is TGTGCCAGTAGTGGCGGATCGTACGAGCAGTACTTC. It codes for CASSGGSYEQYF.

The rearrangement uses TRBV15 and TRBJ2-5, with 9 positions matching TRBD2. Trimming removed 1 base from V and 5 bases from J; junction bases left unmatched: 8. This CDR3 contains 16 residues. CDR1 LNHNV and CDR2 YYDKDF come from the germline V gene (reference sequence). The CDR3 DNA reads TGTGCCACCAGCAGAGCAGGCGGGGGGGCCCGTGAGACCCAGTACTTC. Encoded protein: CATSRAGGGARETQYF. Filled out from reference TRBV15 and TRBJ2-5, the complete variable domain reads DAMVIQNPRYQVTQFGKPVTLSCSQTLNHNVMYWYQQKSSQAPKLLFHYYDKDFNNEADTPDNFQSRRPNTSFCFLDIRSPGLGDTAMYLCATSRAGGGARETQYFGPGTRLLVL.

The rearrangement uses TRBV10-1 and TRBJ2-1, with 16 bases lining up with TRBD2. This CDR3 comprises 17 residues. With V trimmed by 3 bases and J by 5 bases, 4 bases remained unmatched. Germline assignment: CDR1 WNHNN and CDR2 SYGVQD (reference sequence). The CDR3 spells CASSDSGLAGGNNEQFF. For the CDR3, the DNA is TGCGCCAGCAGTGACTCGGGACTAGCGGGGGGGAACAATGAGCAGTTCTTC.

The rearrangement uses TRBV4-2 and TRBJ2-7; D not resolved. Germline values: CDR1 LGHNA, CDR2 YNFKEQ. This CDR3 comprises 14 residues. The V end lost 1 base, the J end lost 7 bases, and 14 bases lay between the germline ends. CDR3 sequence: CASSQGYRPREQYF. The CDR3 nucleotides read TGTGCCAGCAGCCAAGGGTACAGACCAAGGGAGCAGTACTTC.

The gene calls are TRBV4-3 and TRBJ2-7; 9 bases fit TRBD2. CDR3 length: 16 residues. The germline V gene has CDR1 LGHNA and CDR2 YSLEER. With V trimmed by 0 bases and J by 2 bases, 5 bases remained unmatched. The CDR3 DNA follows: TGCGCCAGCAGCCAAGACGCTAGCGGGGTTCCCTACGAGCAGTACTTC. Protein: CASSQDASGVPYEQYF.

This clone was seen a handful of times. This chain joins TRBV19 and TRBJ2-7; maybe TRBD1 (5 bases). The V gene lost 7 bases and the J gene lost 5 bases, with 15 bases spanning the gap. Germline V gives CDR1 LNHDA, CDR2 SQIVND (reference sequence). The CDR3 covers 13 residues. The CDR3 nucleotides read TGTGCCAGTACCTCTCTCCAGGGAAACGAGCAGTACTTC. It specifies CASTSLQGNEQYF.

The chain joins TRBV6-6 to TRBJ1-4; tentatively, D is TRBD1 (6 bases). CDR3 length: 15 residues. Germline V lookup: CDR1 MNHNY, CDR2 SVGAGI (reference sequence). V lost 2 bases and J 7 bases, leaving 14 bases between the germline ends. CDR3 sequence: CASSYRLQGTEKLFF. For the CDR3, the DNA is TGTGCCAGCAGTTACAGGTTACAGGGTACTGAAAAACTGTTTTTT.

For the CDR3, the DNA is TGTGCCAGCAGCGTGAGTCTAGCCAAAAACATTCAGTACTTC. Residues: CASSVSLAKNIQYF. This rearrangement joins TRBV9 to TRBJ2-4; D is uncertain. This CDR3 spans 14 amino acids. Germline V CDR1 and CDR2: SGDLS, YYNGEE. Trimming cost V 2 bases and J 0 bases, with 6 bases left between them. Using reference TRBV9 and TRBJ2-4 for the parts outside the CDR3, the full variable domain is DSGVTQTPKHLITATGQRVTLRCSPRSGDLSVYWYQQSLDQGLQFLIQYYNGEERAKGNILERFSAQQFPDLHSELNLSSLELGDSALYFCASSVSLAKNIQYFGAGTRLSVL.

The chain recombines TRBV15 with TRBJ2-1, with 8 bases that match TRBD2. The germline V gene has CDR1 LNHNV and CDR2 YYDKDF (reference sequence). CDR3 size: 16 residues. After removal of 1 base from V and 5 bases from J, the junction contained 7 bases not matched to a gene. The CDR3 reads CATSRARRLANNEQFF. The DNA for the CDR3 is TGTGCCACCAGCAGAGCAAGGAGACTAGCGAACAATGAGCAGTTCTTC.

The rearrangement joins TRBV27 to TRBJ2-7, with 7 bases lining up with TRBD1. Trimming at V came to 2 bases and at J to 3 bases, leaving 13 bases not matched to a gene. Germline CDR1 reads MNHEY; CDR2 reads SMNVEV (reference sequence). The CDR3 has 17 amino acids. The CDR3 sequence is CASSLRFVQGVFYEQYF. DNA of the CDR3: TGTGCCAGCAGTTTAAGGTTTGTTCAGGGGGTATTCTACGAGCAGTACTTC.

This sequence joins TRBV23-1 and TRBJ2-7; no definite D call. TRBV23-1 is an ORF, with its function uncertain. V lost 2 bases and J lost 0, with 8 bases in between. The CDR3 has 14 residues. The DNA of the CDR3 is TGCGCCAGCAGTCAACCTGACACCTCCTACGAGCAGTACTTC. It encodes CASSQPDTSYEQYF.

The V and J genes are TRBV6-5 and TRBJ2-3; 8 bases fit TRBD2. CDR1 and CDR2 from the germline V gene are MNHEY and SVGAGI. The length of the CDR3 is 12 residues. Trimming cost V 6 bases and J 9 bases; bases outside gene matches: 5. CDR3: CASRLAGSTQYF. The CDR3 nucleotides read TGTGCCAGCAGGTTAGCGGGGAGCACGCAGTATTTT.

The chain joins TRBV11-2 to TRBJ1-4; 7 bases align to TRBD1. The CDR3 has 19 amino acids. Germline V gene sequence: CDR1 SGHAT, CDR2 FQNNGV. V shed 4 bases, J shed 0 bases, and the junction held 14 bases outside the gene matches. CDR3: CASSWTGHYSTATNEKLFF. The CDR3 DNA reads TGTGCCAGCAGCTGGACAGGACACTACTCTACTGCAACTAATGAAAAACTGTTTTTT. Full variable domain (rest looked up from reference TRBV11-2 and TRBJ1-4): EAGVAQSPRYKIIEKRQSVAFWCNPISGHATLYWYQQILGQGPKLLIQFQNNGVVDDSQLPKDRFSAERLKGVDSTLKIQPAKLEDSAVYLCASSWTGHYSTATNEKLFFGSGTQLSVL.

The sample holds one count of this clone. This chain connects TRBV7-9 to TRBJ1-6; 7 positions match TRBD1. Germline V gives CDR1 SEHNR, CDR2 FQNEAQ (reference sequence). V shed 4 bases and J 6 bases; nucleotides not matched to a gene: 6. The CDR3 is 15 amino acids. The CDR3 protein is CASSYTGTVNSPLHF. In nucleotides, the CDR3 is TGTGCCAGCAGCTATACCGGGACAGTTAATTCACCCCTCCACTTT.

The chain couples TRBV30 to TRBJ1-2; weak D call: TRBD1 (6 bases). V gave up 5 bases and J gave up 7 bases, with 11 bases separating them. Germline CDR1 reads GTSNPN; CDR2 reads SVGIG (reference sequence). This CDR3 comprises 11 residues. The CDR3 protein is CAWAQGSGYTF. CDR3 sequence (DNA): TGTGCCTGGGCGCAGGGGAGTGGCTACACCTTC.

This clone was found a few times. V gene TRBV7-2 combines with J gene TRBJ1-5, with D tentatively TRBD1 (6 bases). V was clipped by 7 bases and J by 1 base, with 17 bases between them. This CDR3 has 16 amino acids. Germline V gene data show CDR1 as SGHTA and CDR2 as FQGNSA. As DNA, the CDR3 is TGTGCCAGCAAACCGGGGGCGGGGGGCAGCAATCAGCCCCAGCATTTT. Translation gives CASKPGAGGSNQPQHF.

The V gene is TRBV7-3, the J gene TRBJ2-5; D is possibly TRBD2 (5 bases). CDR3 length: 13 amino acids. The germline gives CDR1 SGHTA, CDR2 FQGTGA. Trimming removed 5 bases from V and 2 bases from J, with 9 bases in between. CDR3 sequence (DNA): TGTGCCAGCAGCACCGGGATACAAGAGACCCAGTACTTC. This codes for CASSTGIQETQYF.